The entry that follows covers one T cell receptor (beta chain) sequence. Its matching antigen is unknown. It was negative isolation that provided the CD8+ and CD4+ T cells, whereas TEMRA cells were enriched by FACS. The data were taken from a study of CD8 T cells in Susac syndrome. Study-wide results and limits: Only a relatively small number of individuals were included in the TCR sequencing and HLA analysis.

Random hexamers were used to reverse transcribe roughly 0.5 to 1 ug of RNA. Across 54 Vbeta and 13 Jbeta, immunoSEQ multiplex PCR amplified TCR beta CDR3. TCRdb re-called the immunoSEQ multiplex PCR reads with MiXCR, one entry per CDR3 protein. This sample carries about 250,000 distinct CDR3 sequences, around 93% of them seen once, and the ten largest clones take 0.07% to 0.09%. Trimming removed 10 bases at V and 10 bases at J, with 14 bases between. The CDR3 extends over 11 amino acids. The chain employs TRBV12-3 or TRBV12-4 and TRBJ1-3; D is undetermined. The source of this sequence is a human donor with multiple sclerosis. Sequenced material: CD4+ T cells from PBMCs. CDR3 nucleotides: TGTGCCAACCAGGAGGAATCGACCATATATTTT. Translated, it gives CANQEESTIYF.